A single sample gave rise to the 4 T cell receptor beta chains below, sequenced in a study of blood T cells in healthy people across ages. The authors ran a second PCR of 7 to 11 cycles using a sample-barcoded 5' primer and a J-beta primer mix. One entry per CDR3 protein results from TCRdb running MiXCR on the 5' RACE reads. The data hold 1 million or so distinct CDR3 sequences, with less than 25% observed a single time. Separately, the same data were catalogued under a study of T cells of mothers and their children.

Material: blood. The origin of the receptors is a girl aged 2 to 10 in good health.

This clonotype was found a few times. This chain uses TRBV10-3 with TRBJ2-5; 8 nucleotides agree with TRBD2. CDR3 length: 17 residues. Trimming removed 3 bases from V and 1 base from J; junction bases left unmatched: 10. Germline CDR1 ENHRY, CDR2 SYGVKD. CDR3 sequence reads: CAISDSGAGDSQETQYF. The CDR3 coding sequence is TGTGCCATCAGTGACTCCGGAGCGGGGGACTCCCAAGAGACCCAGTACTTC.

CDR3 amino acids: CASSSTGGITYEQYF. CDR3 nucleotide sequence: TGTGCCAGCAGCTCGACCGGGGGGATAACCTACGAGCAGTACTTC. The chain is built from TRBV7-9 and TRBJ2-5; 7 nucleotides align to TRBD2. Judging by the DNA end, TRBJ2-7 fits better; the J call may be wrong. The CDR3 is made up of 15 amino acids. Germline V lookup: CDR1 SEHNR, CDR2 FQNEAQ (reference sequence).

The chain is built from TRBV4-1 and TRBJ2-5; TRBD2 agrees at 13 bases. Germline CDR1 and CDR2: MGHRA and YSYEKL. V lost 0 bases and J lost 5; bases outside the gene matches: 9. The CDR3 has 18 residues. CDR3: CASSQDGTSGIGGETQYF. The CDR3 nucleotides are TGCGCCAGCAGCCAAGATGGGACTAGCGGGATTGGGGGGGAGACCCAGTACTTC.

The V call is TRBV19, the J call TRBJ1-5; 7 bases fit TRBD1. V gave up 2 bases and J gave up 7 bases; unmatched junction bases: 11. The germline V gene has CDR1 LNHDA and CDR2 SQIVND (reference sequence). CDR3 length equals 16 residues. The chain's CDR3 is CASSIFRDSTGQPQHF. As DNA, the CDR3 is TGTGCCAGTAGTATATTCCGGGACAGTACAGGGCAGCCCCAGCATTTT.